This is a list of T cell receptor beta chains from one sample in a study of cytomegalovirus exposure and HLA in healthy donors. The repertoire was sequenced with immunoSEQ multiplex PCR; TCRdb's copy has only in-frame clones and lacks some. The table lists over 150,000 clones, 77% of them singletons, with 3% to 4.5% in the top ten. Sequenced material: PBMCs. The receptors come from a woman in her fifties or sixties in good health and CMV-seropositive. Each CDR3 is given with its conserved first and last residue. The D gene is left open where the match is weak. Part of the rows lack a size; the others show once, few, many or a class for expanded clones.

j_call d_call v_call clone_size cdr3_length cdr3_nt cdr3_aa
TRBJ1-1 - TRBV7-3 - 13 TGTGCCAGCAGCTCCCGGGAGGGGGCTGAAGCTTTCTTT CASSSREGAEAFF
TRBJ2-1 TRBD1 TRBV4-3 - 17 TGCGCCAGCAGTCCTCAAACGCCGGGACAGGGCTACAATGAGCAGTTCTTC CASSPQTPGQGYNEQFF
TRBJ2-1 - TRBV27 few 14 TGTGCCAGCAGTTACCAGGGGAGATACAATGAGCAGTTCTTC CASSYQGRYNEQFF
TRBJ2-7 TRBD1 TRBV7-3 - 16 TGTGCCAGCAGCCCTCGGGGGACAGGGAGGAACTACGAGCAGTACTTC CASSPRGTGRNYEQYF
TRBJ1-1 TRBD1 TRBV19 - 15 TGTGCCAGTAGTCCCGGGACAGGGGTATTTACTGAAGCTTTCTTT CASSPGTGVFTEAFF
TRBJ2-2 TRBD2 TRBV9 - 18 TGTGCCAGCAGCGTAATAGGCGGGAGCCGGGGAAGCACCGGGGAGCTGTTTTTT CASSVIGGSRGSTGELFF
TRBJ1-5 TRBD1 TRBV15 - 15 TGTGCCACCAGCAGGGACAGGGGGATGGGGCAGCCCCAGCATTTT CATSRDRGMGQPQHF
TRBJ1-6 TRBD1 TRBV6-1 - 15 TGTGCCAGCAGTGGACAGGGGTCGAAAGAATCACCCCTCCACTTT CASSGQGSKESPLHF
TRBJ2-2 TRBD1 TRBV5-4 - 16 TGTGCCAGCAGCCGAATGGGACAGGGGGACACCGGGGAGCTGTTTTTT CASSRMGQGDTGELFF
TRBJ2-7 TRBD1 TRBV7-6 - 20 TGTGCCAGCAGCTTAGCGCCCCAGGGGGCCTCCTACCCCTCCTCCTACGAGCAGTACTTC CASSLAPQGASYPSSYEQYF
TRBJ2-1 TRBD1 TRBV18 - 15 TGTGCCAGCTCCCCCGGGACAGGGGGCCGAAATGAGCAGTTCTTC CASSPGTGGRNEQFF
TRBJ1-2 TRBD1 TRBV4-3 - 14 TGCGCCAGCAGCCAAGAGGACAGGGACTATGGCTACACCTTC CASSQEDRDYGYTF
TRBJ1-6 - TRBV30 - 16 TGTGCCTGGAGTAATTTGGCAGGGGAATTTGGTTCACCCCTCCACTTT CAWSNLAGEFGSPLHF
TRBJ1-1 TRBD1 TRBV7-3 - 16 TGTGCCAGCAGCTTGTTCGACAGGGCAGCGAACACTGAAGCTTTCTTT CASSLFDRAANTEAFF
TRBJ2-7 - TRBV19 - 15 TGTGCCAGTAGCCCAACTGGGGCGTACCGCATAGGGCAGTACTTC CASSPTGAYRIGQYF
TRBJ2-1 - TRBV10-2 - 13 TGCGCCAGCAGTGTAATCGAAGGCGGTGAGCAGTTCTTC CASSVIEGGEQFF
TRBJ1-3 TRBD1 TRBV18 once 17 TGTGCCAGCTCACCACAAGGACAGGGGGTCTCTGGAAACACCATATATTTT CASSPQGQGVSGNTIYF
TRBJ2-1 TRBD2 TRBV5-1 few 15 TGCGCCAGCAGCTTGCGGCGGGAGGGTTACAATGAGCAGTTCTTC CASSLRREGYNEQFF
TRBJ1-1 - TRBV5-4 - 15 TGTGCCAGCAGCTTGGCCTCGGGGGGGTACACTGAAGCTTTCTTT CASSLASGGYTEAFF
TRBJ2-7 - TRBV28 - 14 TGTGCCAGCAGTGGAACGAATCAGGCCTACGAGCAGTACTTC CASSGTNQAYEQYF
TRBJ1-2 - TRBV19 once 14 TGTGCCAGTAGTATAGCAGGACAACTCTATGGCTACACCTTC CASSIAGQLYGYTF
TRBJ1-6 - TRBV14 - 14 TGTGCCAGCAGCCAACGACAGTCTAATTCACCCCTCCACTTT CASSQRQSNSPLHF
TRBJ2-2 TRBD2 TRBV30 - 13 TGTGCCTGGAGCCTACTAGCGGCCGGGGAGCTGTTTTTT CAWSLLAAGELFF
TRBJ2-1 TRBD2 TRBV5-1 - 16 TGCGCCAGCAGCTTGGCCCCGGGGGGGCGGTACAATGAGCAGTTCTTC CASSLAPGGRYNEQFF
TRBJ2-7 TRBD2 TRBV28 - 14 TGTGCCAGCAGTCCCGGGGGGGTTGGGTACGAGCAGTACTTC CASSPGGVGYEQYF
TRBJ1-2 - TRBV6-6 - 14 TGTGCCAGCAGTTACCCCGCGGGTTCTGATGGCTACACCTTC CASSYPAGSDGYTF
TRBJ2-7 TRBD2 TRBV7-2 - 16 TGTGCCAGCAGCTTCGGTAGCGGGAGGCCCCCCTACGAGCAGTACTTC CASSFGSGRPPYEQYF
TRBJ1-2 TRBD1 TRBV30 - 12 TGTGCCTGGAGTGCGGACAGGCCCTTCTACACCTTC CAWSADRPFYTF